This entry concerns a single TCR beta chain. The sample comes from a study of blood T cell repertoires in COVID-19. Study at large: Some COVID-19 samples were acute and others convalescent; all came from the United States, Italy and Spain. From T cells, B-cell-depleted T cells, or PBMCs came the material, which was cDNA or gDNA.

The germline CDR1 and CDR2 sequences are SGDLS and YYNGEE. V trimming: 0 bases; J trimming: 5 bases; junction bases outside the gene matches: 4. The CDR3 loop spans 15 amino acids. As processed by the authors: Amplification of reference gene primers was used by the study to estimate nucleated cell counts. The table came from immunoSEQ multiplex PCR; TCRdb's copy has only in-frame clones and leaves some out. The DNA was the basis for D and trimming; V, J and clone size are from that table. The data contain approximately 190,000 clones, approximately 79% of them seen just once; the ten biggest clones take up approximately 15%.

The chain couples TRBV9 to TRBJ1-5, with 8 bases matching TRBD1. The origin of this receptor is a young man with active or convalescent COVID-19. Source material: peripheral blood. The CDR3 nucleotides read TGTGCCAGCAGCGTAGACGGGACAGGACATCAGCCCCAGCATTTT. It yields the protein CASSVDGTGHQPQHF. Variable domain in full (rest from reference TRBV9 and TRBJ1-5): DSGVTQTPKHLITATGQRVTLRCSPRSGDLSVYWYQQSLDQGLQFLIQYYNGEERAKGNILERFSAQQFPDLHSELNLSSLELGDSALYFCASSVDGTGHQPQHFGDGTRLSIL.